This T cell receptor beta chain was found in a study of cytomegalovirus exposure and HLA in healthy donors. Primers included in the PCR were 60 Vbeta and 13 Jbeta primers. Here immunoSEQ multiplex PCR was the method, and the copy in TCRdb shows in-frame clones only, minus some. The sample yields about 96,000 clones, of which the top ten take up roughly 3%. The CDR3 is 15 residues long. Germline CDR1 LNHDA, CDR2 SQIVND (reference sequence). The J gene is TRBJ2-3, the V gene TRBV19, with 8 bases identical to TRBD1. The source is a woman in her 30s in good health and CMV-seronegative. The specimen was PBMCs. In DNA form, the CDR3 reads TGTGCGACCAGAAGGGGACAGGAGCGCACAGATACGCAGTATTTT. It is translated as CATRRGQERTDTQYF. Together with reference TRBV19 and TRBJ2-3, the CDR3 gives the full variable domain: DGGITQSPKYLFRKEGQNVTLSCEQNLNHDAMYWYRQDPGQGLRLIYYSQIVNDFQKGDIAEGYSVSREKKESFPLTVTSAQKNPTAFYLCATRRGQERTDTQYFGPGTRLTVL.